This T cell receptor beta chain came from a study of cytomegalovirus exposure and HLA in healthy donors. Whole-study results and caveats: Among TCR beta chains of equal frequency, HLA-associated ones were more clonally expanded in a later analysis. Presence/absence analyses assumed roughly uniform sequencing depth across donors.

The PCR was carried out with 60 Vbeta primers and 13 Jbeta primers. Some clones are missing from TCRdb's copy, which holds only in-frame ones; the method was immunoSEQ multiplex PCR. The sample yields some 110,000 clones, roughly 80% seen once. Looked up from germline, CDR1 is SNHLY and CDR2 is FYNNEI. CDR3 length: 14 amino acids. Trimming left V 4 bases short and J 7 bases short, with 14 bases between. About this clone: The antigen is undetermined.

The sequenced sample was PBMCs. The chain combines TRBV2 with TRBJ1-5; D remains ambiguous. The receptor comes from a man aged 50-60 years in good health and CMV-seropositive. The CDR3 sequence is CASSAGQDGQPQHF. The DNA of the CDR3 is TGTGCCAGCAGTGCTGGGCAGGATGGACAGCCCCAGCATTTT.